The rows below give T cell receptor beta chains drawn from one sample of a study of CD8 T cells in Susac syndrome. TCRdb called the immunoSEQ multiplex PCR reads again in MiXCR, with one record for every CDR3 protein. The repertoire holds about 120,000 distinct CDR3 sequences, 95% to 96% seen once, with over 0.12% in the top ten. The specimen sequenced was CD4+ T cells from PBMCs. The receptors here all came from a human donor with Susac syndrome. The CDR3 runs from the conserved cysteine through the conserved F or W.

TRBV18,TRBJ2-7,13,CASSPYGYYEQYF
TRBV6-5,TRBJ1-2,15,CASREDGTGNYGYTF
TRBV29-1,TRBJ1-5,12,CSVGTGGQPQHF
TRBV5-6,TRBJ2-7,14,CASSSGLVSYEQYF
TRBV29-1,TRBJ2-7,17,CSGRTGTSGSGPYEQYF
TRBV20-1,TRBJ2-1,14,CSALGLAGVSEQFF
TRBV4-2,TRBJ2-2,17,CASSQDDRGGNTGELFF
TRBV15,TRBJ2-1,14,CATSRVQGYNEQFF
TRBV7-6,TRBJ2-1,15,CASSLGRQTYNEQFF
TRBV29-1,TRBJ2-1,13,CSVTSGRSNEQFF
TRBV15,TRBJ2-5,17,CATRVGTSGKGRETQYF
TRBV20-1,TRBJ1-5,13,CSARDSVNQPQHF
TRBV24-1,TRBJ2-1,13,CATSGPPPNEQFF
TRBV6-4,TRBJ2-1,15,CASSVQAGAGTEQFF
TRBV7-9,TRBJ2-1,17,CASSSTSQRDLYNEQFF
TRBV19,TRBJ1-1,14,CASSFGPQGAEAFF
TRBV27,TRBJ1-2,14,CASAPVSSGNGYTF
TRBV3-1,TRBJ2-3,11,CASSNTDTQYF
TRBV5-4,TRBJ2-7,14,CASRRQGAVYEQYF
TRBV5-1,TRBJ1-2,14,CASNKGSSNYGYTF
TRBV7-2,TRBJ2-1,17,CASNPIKGWRERNEQFF
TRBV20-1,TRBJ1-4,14,CSASNLQGNEKLFF
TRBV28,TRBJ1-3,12,CASSQTWDTIYF
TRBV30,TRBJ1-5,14,CAWSVQGGRQPQHF
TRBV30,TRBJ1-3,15,CAWSANLVPGNTIYF
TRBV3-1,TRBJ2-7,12,CASSQASYEQYF